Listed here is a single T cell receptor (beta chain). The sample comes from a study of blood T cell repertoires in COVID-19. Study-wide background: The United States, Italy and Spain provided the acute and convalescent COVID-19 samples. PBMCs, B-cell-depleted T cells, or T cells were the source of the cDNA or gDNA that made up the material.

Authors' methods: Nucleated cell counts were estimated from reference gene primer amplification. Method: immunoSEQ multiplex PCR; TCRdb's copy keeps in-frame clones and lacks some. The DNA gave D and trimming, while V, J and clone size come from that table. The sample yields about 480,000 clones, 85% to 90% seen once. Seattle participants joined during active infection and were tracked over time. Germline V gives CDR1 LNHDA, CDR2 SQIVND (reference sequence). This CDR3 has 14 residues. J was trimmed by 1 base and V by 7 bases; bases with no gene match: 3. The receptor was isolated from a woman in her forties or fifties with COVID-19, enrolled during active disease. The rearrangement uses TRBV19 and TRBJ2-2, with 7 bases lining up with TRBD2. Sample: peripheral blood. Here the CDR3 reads CASILAENTGELFF. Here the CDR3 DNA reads TGTGCCAGTATCCTAGCGGAGAACACCGGGGAGCTGTTTTTT.